A selection of T cell receptor beta chains follows, all from one sample in a study of identical twins' blood T cells. TCRdb processed the 5' RACE reads anew with MiXCR; each CDR3 protein has one entry. The table has fewer than 450,000 distinct CDR3 sequences, over 25% seen once. Sequencing used PBMCs. Receptor source: a woman aged 18 to 55 in good health. CDR3s include the opening cysteine and the closing phenylalanine or tryptophan. A D gene is named only where the DNA matches it firmly. The listing skips clone size in some rows; elsewhere it reads once, few, many or a size class.

v_call	clone_size	d_call	j_call	cdr3_aa	cdr3_nt
TRBV28	.	.	TRBJ1-1	CASSPGRGYTEAFF	TGTGCCAGCAGCCCCGGAAGAGGGTACACTGAAGCTTTCTTT
TRBV14	few	.	TRBJ1-1	CASSHLNDEAFF	TGTGCCAGCAGCCATTTAAATGATGAAGCTTTCTTT
TRBV27	.	TRBD2	TRBJ2-3	CASRLAGGADTQYF	TGTGCCAGCAGACTAGCGGGGGGGGCAGATACGCAGTATTTT
TRBV5-6	.	.	TRBJ2-5	CASSRRQTQETQYF	TGTGCCAGCAGCAGACGCCAAACCCAAGAGACCCAGTACTTC
TRBV2	many	.	TRBJ1-1	CASSRGRATEAFF	TGTGCCAGCAGTCGGGGCAGGGCGACTGAAGCTTTCTTT
TRBV5-6	few	.	TRBJ1-5	CASSTRDQPQHF	TGTGCCAGCAGCACCAGGGATCAGCCCCAGCATTTT
TRBV4-3	few	.	TRBJ1-3	CASSQTEVWNTIYF	TGCGCCAGCAGCCAGACGGAGGTTTGGAACACCATATATTTT
TRBV4-1	few	.	TRBJ2-4	CASSVEGTKNIQYF	TGCGCCAGCAGTGTGGAAGGGACAAAAAACATTCAGTACTTC
TRBV7-9	.	.	TRBJ1-1	CASSLEGMAFF	TGTGCCAGCAGCTTAGAAGGGATGGCTTTCTTT
TRBV12-3/TRBV12-4	few	.	TRBJ1-1	CASNDQANTEAFF	TGTGCCAGCAACGATCAGGCAAACACTGAAGCTTTCTTT
TRBV20-1	.	TRBD1	TRBJ1-2	CSASGVQGVHTF	TGCAGTGCTAGTGGGGTCCAGGGGGTCCACACCTTC
TRBV18	few	.	TRBJ1-4	CASSPTQTGHNEKLFF	TGTGCCAGCTCACCGACTCAGACGGGACATAATGAAAAACTGTTTTTT
TRBV4-2	.	.	TRBJ1-5	CASSQGVLAEQPQHF	TGTGCCAGCAGCCAAGGAGTTTTGGCGGAGCAGCCCCAGCATTTT
TRBV20-1	.	TRBD2	TRBJ2-3	CSASLAGLPITDSQYF	TGCAGTGCTAGTCTAGCGGGTCTCCCTATCACAGATTCGCAGTATTTT
TRBV7-3	.	.	TRBJ1-1	CASRAGVNTEAFF	TGTGCCAGCAGGGCAGGGGTGAACACTGAAGCTTTCTTT
TRBV5-1	few	.	TRBJ2-1	CASKGGTGLNEQFF	TGCGCCTCCAAGGGGGGGACAGGTCTTAATGAGCAGTTCTTC
TRBV7-7	.	.	TRBJ1-1	CASKADWSTEAFF	TGTGCTAGCAAAGCGGACTGGAGCACTGAAGCTTTCTTT
TRBV27	many	.	TRBJ2-2	CASSPDFGVTGELFF	TGTGCCAGCAGTCCGGACTTCGGAGTTACCGGGGAGCTGTTTTTT
TRBV28	.	.	TRBJ1-2	CASSLMVYGYTF	TGTGCCAGCAGTTTAATGGTCTATGGCTACACCTTC
TRBV5-6	few	.	TRBJ1-1	CASSLANRNTEAFF	TGTGCCAGCAGCTTGGCGAACAGGAACACTGAAGCTTTCTTT
TRBV5-6	.	TRBD2	TRBJ2-4	CASSLGAGDIQYF	TGTGCCAGCAGCTTAGGCGCGGGGGACATTCAGTACTTC
TRBV6-2/TRBV6-3	.	TRBD2	TRBJ2-1	CASSYSGLARYNEQFF	TGTGCCAGCAGTTACTCAGGACTAGCGAGATACAATGAGCAGTTCTTC
TRBV30	.	.	TRBJ2-1	CAWSPGQNEQFF	TGTGCCTGGAGTCCCGGACAGAATGAGCAGTTCTTC
TRBV20-1	.	.	TRBJ2-1	CSARGERGYNEQFF	TGCAGTGCTAGGGGTGAGAGGGGTTACAATGAGCAGTTCTTC